This T cell receptor beta chain is drawn from a study of glioma-infiltrating T cells. This clonotype was counted only a few times. One base away lies a much larger clone, so this may be a sequencing read error. Amplification of TCR alpha and beta CDR3 regions from RNA used iRepertoire nested multiplex PCR. Tissue mRNA or PBMC total RNA, 100-400 ng, went into one-step reverse transcription and amplification. Each CDR3 protein gets one entry after TCRdb re-called the multiplex PCR reads with MiXCR. The sample lists under 150,000 distinct CDR3 sequences, around 25% occurring once. Sequenced: glioma tissue, nonneoplastic brain tissue, or PBMCs (not recorded which). This clonotype was sampled from a human donor with low-grade glioma or glioblastoma, undergoing nonglioma brain surgery, or in good health (not recorded which).

CDR3 in amino acids: CASNGGAETHYF. The CDR3 DNA sequence: TGTGCCAGCAACGGGGGGGCAGAGACCCATTACTTC. V is TRBV6-6 and J is TRBJ2-5; 8 nucleotides match TRBD2. Germline-derived CDR1 and CDR2 are MNHNY and SVGAGI (reference sequence). CDR3 length: 12 residues.